A selection of T cell receptor beta chains follows, all from one sample in a study of OX40 agonist ivuxolimab in advanced cancers. The assay was immunoSEQ multiplex PCR, and TCRdb's table has in-frame clones only and misses some. The sample carries about 29,000 clones, around 90% recorded once. The sample consisted of CD4+ or CD8+ T cells sorted from blood, taken in a trial of the OX40 agonist ivuxolimab. These receptors were taken from an adult with an advanced solid tumor such as melanoma, head and neck, liver or kidney cancer. Each CDR3 is given with its conserved first and last residue. Each record gives: J gene, clone size, D gene, V gene, CDR3 protein, CDR3 DNA. The D gene is left open where the match is weak. The size field is filled for only some rows; it gives once, few, many or a size class.

J gene: TRBJ1-2; clone size: -; D gene: -; V gene: TRBV10-1; CDR3 protein: CASSPGTANYGYTF; CDR3 DNA: TGCGCCAGCAGTCCCGGGACTGCTAACTATGGCTACACCTTC
J gene: TRBJ2-7; clone size: -; D gene: TRBD1; V gene: TRBV6-5; CDR3 protein: CASSYWDRDSYEQYF; CDR3 DNA: TGTGCCAGCAGTTACTGGGACAGGGACTCCTACGAGCAGTACTTC
J gene: TRBJ1-4; clone size: once; D gene: -; V gene: TRBV2; CDR3 protein: CASRAGHELFF; CDR3 DNA: TGTGCCAGCAGGGCGGGACATGAACTGTTTTTT
J gene: TRBJ2-3; clone size: once; D gene: TRBD1; V gene: TRBV29-1; CDR3 protein: CSVDGSGGTNTQYF; CDR3 DNA: TGCAGCGTTGATGGGTCAGGGGGCACGAATACGCAGTATTTT
J gene: TRBJ1-1; clone size: -; D gene: -; V gene: TRBV4-1; CDR3 protein: CASSQTEWNTEAFF; CDR3 DNA: TGCGCCAGCAGCCAAACCGAATGGAACACTGAAGCTTTCTTT
J gene: TRBJ2-1; clone size: -; D gene: -; V gene: TRBV7-8; CDR3 protein: CASSSSWNNEQFF; CDR3 DNA: TGTGCCAGCAGCTCTAGCTGGAACAATGAGCAGTTCTTC
J gene: TRBJ1-2; clone size: medium-sized; D gene: TRBD1; V gene: TRBV7-2; CDR3 protein: CASSLVNSGQSYGYTF; CDR3 DNA: TGTGCCAGCAGCTTAGTTAACTCGGGACAGAGCTATGGCTACACCTTC
J gene: TRBJ2-1; clone size: -; D gene: TRBD2; V gene: TRBV4-3; CDR3 protein: CASSQAVTSDSYNEQFF; CDR3 DNA: TGCGCCAGCAGCCAAGCCGTCACTAGCGACTCCTACAATGAGCAGTTCTTC
J gene: TRBJ1-3; clone size: -; D gene: -; V gene: TRBV27; CDR3 protein: CASSLGRSSGNTIYF; CDR3 DNA: TGTGCCAGCTCCCTGGGACGGAGCTCTGGAAACACCATATATTTT
J gene: TRBJ2-7; clone size: once; D gene: TRBD1; V gene: TRBV10-1; CDR3 protein: CASSVGTGGEQYF; CDR3 DNA: TGCGCCAGCAGTGTTGGGACAGGGGGAGAGCAGTACTTC
J gene: TRBJ2-5; clone size: -; D gene: TRBD1; V gene: TRBV7-9; CDR3 protein: CASSRDRAAQETQYF; CDR3 DNA: TGTGCCAGCAGCAGGGACAGGGCAGCCCAAGAGACCCAGTACTTC
J gene: TRBJ2-1; clone size: -; D gene: -; V gene: TRBV4-2; CDR3 protein: CASSQDPNEQFF; CDR3 DNA: TGTGCCAGCAGCCAAGATCCCAATGAGCAGTTCTTC
J gene: TRBJ1-5; clone size: few; D gene: -; V gene: TRBV13; CDR3 protein: CASSVFLAGRVDQPQHF; CDR3 DNA: TGTGCCAGCAGCGTTTTTTTGGCAGGGAGAGTGGATCAGCCCCAGCATTTT
J gene: TRBJ1-2; clone size: -; D gene: -; V gene: TRBV5-4; CDR3 protein: CASSLRRDYGYTF; CDR3 DNA: TGTGCCAGCAGCTTGAGGCGGGACTATGGCTACACCTTC
J gene: TRBJ2-7; clone size: -; D gene: -; V gene: TRBV27; CDR3 protein: CASSLLPVSYEQYF; CDR3 DNA: TGTGCCAGCAGTTTATTACCCGTCTCCTACGAGCAGTACTTC
J gene: TRBJ1-1; clone size: -; D gene: -; V gene: TRBV19; CDR3 protein: CASSIDRAKEAFF; CDR3 DNA: TGTGCCAGTAGTATAGACAGGGCAAAAGAAGCTTTCTTT
J gene: TRBJ1-4; clone size: -; D gene: -; V gene: TRBV4-3; CDR3 protein: CASSQGAGTTNEKLFF; CDR3 DNA: TGCGCCAGCAGCCAAGGTGCGGGAACAACTAATGAAAAACTGTTTTTT
J gene: TRBJ2-3; clone size: -; D gene: TRBD2; V gene: TRBV2; CDR3 protein: CATRRSGGYTDTQYF; CDR3 DNA: TGTGCCACCCGAAGGAGCGGGGGATACACAGATACGCAGTATTTT
J gene: TRBJ2-2; clone size: -; D gene: TRBD1; V gene: TRBV15; CDR3 protein: CATSRDREEYLEELFF; CDR3 DNA: TGTGCCACCAGCAGGGACAGGGAGGAGTATCTCGAGGAGCTGTTTTTT
J gene: TRBJ2-2; clone size: -; D gene: -; V gene: TRBV7-6; CDR3 protein: CASRELEGRPGELFF; CDR3 DNA: TGTGCCAGCAGGGAGCTGGAGGGGCGCCCCGGGGAGCTGTTTTTT
J gene: TRBJ2-1; clone size: -; D gene: TRBD2; V gene: TRBV27; CDR3 protein: CASSLGAGPYNEQFF; CDR3 DNA: TGTGCCAGCAGTTTAGGAGCGGGACCCTACAATGAGCAGTTCTTC
J gene: TRBJ1-5; clone size: -; D gene: -; V gene: TRBV21-1; CDR3 protein: CASSKKIGEGVEGFGNQPQHF; CDR3 DNA: TGTGCCAGCAGCAAGAAAATAGGTGAGGGGGTAGAGGGATTTGGCAATCAGCCCCAGCATTTT
J gene: TRBJ2-2; clone size: -; D gene: -; V gene: TRBV6-1; CDR3 protein: CASPLAATGELFF; CDR3 DNA: TGTGCCAGCCCGCTAGCTGCCACCGGGGAGCTGTTTTTT
J gene: TRBJ2-3; clone size: few; D gene: -; V gene: TRBV5-1; CDR3 protein: CASSLETTFTDTQYF; CDR3 DNA: TGCGCCAGCAGCCTTGAGACAACTTTCACAGATACGCAGTATTTT
J gene: TRBJ2-1; clone size: -; D gene: -; V gene: TRBV7-9; CDR3 protein: CASSFKPNEQFF; CDR3 DNA: TGTGCCAGCAGCTTTAAGCCTAATGAGCAGTTCTTC
J gene: TRBJ2-3; clone size: -; D gene: TRBD2; V gene: TRBV7-9; CDR3 protein: CASSLGFGGGSTDTQYF; CDR3 DNA: TGTGCCAGCAGCTTGGGTTTTGGCGGGGGTAGCACAGATACGCAGTATTTT
J gene: TRBJ2-1; clone size: -; D gene: -; V gene: TRBV6-5; CDR3 protein: CASSPTLLNEQFF; CDR3 DNA: TGTGCCAGCAGCCCGACACTTCTCAATGAGCAGTTCTTC
J gene: TRBJ2-7; clone size: once; D gene: -; V gene: TRBV5-1; CDR3 protein: CASSLEGYEQYF; CDR3 DNA: TGCGCCAGCAGCTTGGAAGGCTACGAGCAGTACTTC
J gene: TRBJ2-3; clone size: -; D gene: -; V gene: TRBV19; CDR3 protein: CASSRGGSTDTQYF; CDR3 DNA: TGTGCCAGTAGTAGAGGGGGGAGCACAGATACGCAGTATTTT
J gene: TRBJ2-7; clone size: -; D gene: -; V gene: TRBV6-1; CDR3 protein: CAIREPDVNYEQYF; CDR3 DNA: TGTGCCATCAGGGAGCCGGACGTAAACTACGAGCAGTACTTC
J gene: TRBJ1-1; clone size: -; D gene: -; V gene: TRBV9; CDR3 protein: CASSLSKGMMNTEAFF; CDR3 DNA: TGTGCCAGCAGCCTTAGTAAGGGGATGATGAACACTGAAGCTTTCTTT
J gene: TRBJ2-7; clone size: -; D gene: TRBD2; V gene: TRBV6-5; CDR3 protein: CASSPSVAGPYEQYF; CDR3 DNA: TGTGCCAGCAGTCCATCAGTAGCGGGGCCCTACGAGCAGTACTTC
J gene: TRBJ2-7; clone size: -; D gene: -; V gene: TRBV7-9; CDR3 protein: CASGPDSYEQYF; CDR3 DNA: TGTGCCAGCGGTCCGGACTCCTACGAGCAGTACTTC
J gene: TRBJ1-1; clone size: -; D gene: -; V gene: TRBV29-1; CDR3 protein: CSVFQQNTEAFF; CDR3 DNA: TGCAGCGTTTTCCAGCAGAACACTGAAGCTTTCTTT
J gene: TRBJ2-1; clone size: -; D gene: -; V gene: TRBV7-6; CDR3 protein: CASSPEVAETYNEQFF; CDR3 DNA: TGTGCCAGCAGCCCTGAGGTAGCGGAGACTTACAATGAGCAGTTCTTC
J gene: TRBJ2-3; clone size: -; D gene: TRBD2; V gene: TRBV5-5; CDR3 protein: CASRRAGITDTQYF; CDR3 DNA: TGTGCCAGCAGACGAGCGGGAATAACAGATACGCAGTATTTT
J gene: TRBJ1-1; clone size: -; D gene: -; V gene: TRBV9; CDR3 protein: CASSVDWASGNTEAFF; CDR3 DNA: TGTGCCAGCAGCGTAGATTGGGCCTCGGGGAACACTGAAGCTTTCTTT
J gene: TRBJ2-1; clone size: -; D gene: TRBD2; V gene: TRBV11-2; CDR3 protein: CASSLSSGSRNEQFF; CDR3 DNA: TGTGCCAGCAGCTTATCTAGCGGGAGTCGAAATGAGCAGTTCTTC
J gene: TRBJ1-1; clone size: -; D gene: -; V gene: TRBV19; CDR3 protein: CASSIMGSTEAFF; CDR3 DNA: TGTGCCAGTAGTATTATGGGGTCCACTGAAGCTTTCTTT
J gene: TRBJ1-5; clone size: -; D gene: TRBD1; V gene: TRBV18; CDR3 protein: CASSPPGQGNQPQHF; CDR3 DNA: TGTGCCAGCTCACCCCCGGGACAGGGCAATCAGCCCCAGCATTTT
J gene: TRBJ2-7; clone size: -; D gene: -; V gene: TRBV6-1; CDR3 protein: CASTLFGTYEQYF; CDR3 DNA: TGTGCCAGCACTCTCTTTGGCACCTACGAGCAGTACTTC
J gene: TRBJ2-5; clone size: -; D gene: TRBD1; V gene: TRBV2; CDR3 protein: CASEGGLETQYF; CDR3 DNA: TGTGCCAGCGAAGGGGGCCTAGAGACCCAGTACTTC
J gene: TRBJ1-1; clone size: -; D gene: -; V gene: TRBV5-1; CDR3 protein: CASSFRGNTEAFF; CDR3 DNA: TGCGCCAGCAGCTTCAGGGGGAACACTGAAGCTTTCTTT
J gene: TRBJ2-3; clone size: -; D gene: -; V gene: TRBV5-6; CDR3 protein: CASSLAGIEADTQYF; CDR3 DNA: TGTGCCAGCAGCTTGGCCGGGATTGAGGCAGATACGCAGTATTTT
J gene: TRBJ2-3; clone size: -; D gene: -; V gene: TRBV9; CDR3 protein: CASSVDFLRQTDTQYF; CDR3 DNA: TGTGCCAGCAGCGTAGACTTCCTCCGCCAAACAGATACGCAGTATTTT
J gene: TRBJ2-1; clone size: -; D gene: TRBD2; V gene: TRBV10-3; CDR3 protein: CAMSGLAGEQFF; CDR3 DNA: TGTGCCATGTCGGGACTAGCGGGCGAGCAGTTCTTC